These 17 T cell receptor beta chains were sequenced from one sample in a study of graft-versus-host responses after intestinal transplantation. Sequencing used immunoSEQ multiplex PCR; TCRdb keeps in-frame clones, though not all of them. The sample includes approximately 58,000 clones, over 85% of them seen just once. This specimen consisted of PBMCs, obtained 26 days after transplant. Receptor source: a human patient who received an intestinal transplant, so some T cells may come from the graft donor.

This clone was counted only a few times. The identical CDR3 is also encoded by other nucleotide sequences in the sample. The chain combines TRBV4-1 with TRBJ2-1; 9 nucleotides line up with TRBD1. Germline V lookup: CDR1 MGHRA, CDR2 YSYEKL. The V and J ends lost 3 bases and 7 bases, in that order; junction bases with no gene match: 1. The CDR3 has 13 amino acids. CDR3 in amino acids: CASSQGQGNEQFF. The CDR3 region has the DNA TGCGCCAGCAGCCAGGGACAGGGTAATGAGCAGTTCTTC.

The rearrangement links TRBV30 to TRBJ1-3; tentatively, D is TRBD1 (6 bases). V gave up 1 base and J gave up 0 bases, with 10 bases separating them. In germline, CDR1 is GTSNPN, CDR2 SVGIG (reference sequence). This CDR3 has 15 residues. This CDR3 is CAWSAQGISGNTIYF. The CDR3 DNA follows: TGTGCCTGGAGTGCCCAGGGGATCTCTGGAAACACCATATATTTT.

This clone has just one count. The rearrangement uses TRBV6-1 and TRBJ2-5; 8 bases fit TRBD2. V was clipped by 1 base and J by 5 bases; unmatched bases: 6. The CDR3 is 15 residues long. Germline V gives CDR1 MNHNS, CDR2 SASEGT. For the CDR3, the DNA is TGTGCCAGCAGTGAAGACGCGGGAGGTTGGGAGACCCAGTACTTC. This gives the protein CASSEDAGGWETQYF.

This chain connects TRBV7-3 to TRBJ1-1, with 9 bases that match TRBD1. The CDR3 extends over 16 amino acids. Germline V gives CDR1 SGHTA, CDR2 FQGTGA. The V and J ends lost 6 bases and 0 bases, in that order; junction bases with no gene match: 8. CDR3 amino acids: CASRPPGQGMNTEAFF. The CDR3 bases are TGTGCCAGCAGACCCCCGGGACAGGGAATGAACACTGAAGCTTTCTTT. Complete variable domain (other parts from reference TRBV7-3 and TRBJ1-1): GAGVSQTPSNKVTEKGKYVELRCDPISGHTALYWYRQSLGQGPEFLIYFQGTGAADDSGLPNDRFFAVRPEGSVSTLKIQRTERGDSAVYLCASRPPGQGMNTEAFFGQGTRLTVV.

The chain couples TRBV30 to TRBJ2-1; 7 nucleotides agree with TRBD2. CDR3 length: 14 amino acids. In germline, CDR1 is GTSNPN, CDR2 SVGIG (reference sequence). After removal of 3 bases from V and 4 bases from J, the junction contained 6 bases not matched to a gene. In nucleotides, the CDR3 is TGTGCCTGGAGCAGCGGGGTAGGGTACAATGAGCAGTTCTTC. Amino acids: CAWSSGVGYNEQFF.

As concerns this clone: At one of its ends the junction is not consistent with the germline gene, which may arise from a read error. The chain is built from TRBV4-1 and TRBJ1-1, with 8 nucleotides matching TRBD1. This CDR3 has 15 residues. Germline CDR1 is MGHRA and CDR2 is YSYEKL. The CDR3 spells CASSQEQGANAEAFF. The CDR3 nucleotides are TGCGCCAGCAGCCAAGAGCAGGGGGCGAACGCTGAAGCTTTCTTT.

V gene TRBV30 combines with J gene TRBJ2-7; D possibly corresponds to TRBD2 (6 bases). Germline V gives CDR1 GTSNPN, CDR2 SVGIG (reference sequence). The CDR3 has 14 residues. V was trimmed by 1 base and J by 1 base, leaving 11 bases between them. CDR3 nucleotides: TGTGCCTGGAGTGCGGAGGGATATTCCTACGAGCAGTACGTC. Protein sequence: CAWSAEGYSYEQYV.

V usage is TRBV5-1 and J usage is TRBJ2-5; 8 bases match TRBD1. J gave up 2 bases and V 1 base, and 10 bases lay outside the gene matches. From germline, CDR1 is SGHRS and CDR2 YFSETQ. The CDR3 sequence is 17 residues long. The CDR3 DNA is TGCGCCAGCAGCTTGTCTCACGGGACAGGCCTACAAGAGACCCAGTACTTC. Its protein product is CASSLSHGTGLQETQYF.

The rearrangement uses TRBV15 and TRBJ1-1, with a tentative D call TRBD1 (5 bases). CDR1 LNHNV and CDR2 YYDKDF come from the germline V gene (reference sequence). This CDR3 contains 15 residues. Trimming stripped 0 bases from V and 3 bases from J, with 11 bases between. Written as DNA, the CDR3 is TGTGCCACCAGCAGAGATCGTGTAGGGGACACTGAAGCTTTCTTT. Translation: CATSRDRVGDTEAFF.

The genes are TRBV4-1 and TRBJ2-7; a weak D match, TRBD2 (5 bases). Trimming removed 6 bases at V and 6 bases at J, with 15 bases between. Germline V CDR1 and CDR2: MGHRA, YSYEKL. The CDR3 has 13 residues. The CDR3, as DNA: TGCGCCAGCAGTCGAAGGACTTTTACCGAGCAGTACGTC. This sequence encodes CASSRRTFTEQYV.

CDR3 in amino acids: CASSLSPRDSYNEQFF. The CDR3 DNA follows: TGTGCCAGCAGTTTATCTCCCCGGGACAGTTACAATGAGCAGTTCTTC. V and J are TRBV6-5 and TRBJ2-1, with 7 bases identical to TRBD1. Trimming cost V 4 bases and J 4 bases; bases outside gene matches: 10. This CDR3 contains 16 residues. The V gene's germline CDR1 is MNHEY and CDR2 SVGAGI.

This chain links TRBV19 with TRBJ2-7; 9 bases are shared with TRBD1. The CDR3 consists of 14 residues. Germline CDR1 is LNHDA and CDR2 is SQIVND (reference sequence). J lost 2 bases, V lost 5 bases, and 4 bases had no gene match. The CDR3 DNA is TGTGCCAGTAGTGCGGGACAGGGCCCCTACGAGCAGTACTTC. Translating gives CASSAGQGPYEQYF.

This clone was seen a single time. The genes are TRBV7-2 and TRBJ2-3, with 10 bases that match TRBD2. The CDR3 spans 16 residues. Unmatched junction bases numbered 6, after V lost 4 bases and J lost 2 bases. Germline V gene data show CDR1 as SGHTA and CDR2 as FQGNSA. CDR3 bases: TGTGCCAGCAGCTCCCAGCGGGAGGGCGACACAGATACGCAGTATTTT. Translation: CASSSQREGDTDTQYF.

This clone appeared a single time. The V and J genes are TRBV21-1 and TRBJ2-2; no check of the table's D call, TRBD1, against the DNA was made. TRBV21-1 is a known pseudogene. There are 14 residues in the CDR3. CDR3 sequence (DNA): TGTGCCAGCAGCTCAGGGGCGAACACCGGGGAGCTGTTTTTT. Translation gives CASSSGANTGELFF.

V is TRBV25-1 and J is TRBJ2-3; D possibly corresponds to TRBD1 (6 bases). The CDR3 is made up of 13 amino acids. V gave up 6 bases and J gave up 6 bases, with 13 bases separating them. Germline V gives CDR1 MGHDK, CDR2 SYGVNS. The CDR3 reads CASSTGLRDTQYF. For the CDR3, the DNA is TGTGCCAGCAGCACAGGGTTAAGGGATACGCAGTATTTT.

The rearrangement joins TRBV4-1 to TRBJ1-3; D not certain. Germline assignment: CDR1 MGHRA and CDR2 YSYEKL. The ends were cut back, 1 base at V and 3 bases at J, with 10 bases in the middle. This CDR3 has 15 amino acids. This chain's CDR3 is CASSQVVSDGNTIYF. CDR3 DNA: TGCGCCAGCAGCCAAGTGGTTAGTGATGGAAACACCATATATTTT.

The rearrangement links TRBV11-2 to TRBJ1-6; D might be TRBD1 (6 bases). V lost 4 bases and J 10 bases, leaving 11 bases between the germline ends. The CDR3 sequence is 13 residues long. Germline lookup yields CDR1 SGHAT and CDR2 FQNNGV. The CDR3 is CASSSTGNSPLHF. The CDR3 bases are TGTGCCAGCAGCTCGACAGGAAACTCACCCCTCCACTTT.